Detailed here is one TCR beta chain. What it binds is unknown. Extraction and reverse transcription of RNA yielded cDNA as the sequencing template. The assay was immunoSEQ multiplex PCR, and TCRdb's table has in-frame clones only and misses some. The sample holds 90,000 to 130,000 clones, 55% to 75% seen once. This sample is drawn from a study of CD8+ T cells in alopecia areata. The study's findings and limits: TCR sharing was clearer in mice than between patients, perhaps partly owing to patient HLA diversity. In lesional scalp, particularly from alopecia totalis/universalis, clonality was higher than in normal scalp.

Cell sorting was applied to PBMCs, and CD4+ and CD8+ T cells were collected. Per the germline V gene, CDR1 is MNHNS and CDR2 is SASEGT. The length of the CDR3 is 16 residues. Trimming left V 4 bases short and J 4 bases short, with 16 bases between. The genes are TRBV6-1 and TRBJ2-2; D is ambiguous. The TCR sequence derives from a human donor in good health. Sample: CD8+ T cells sorted from blood. The CDR3 DNA sequence: TGTGCCAGCAGTGCCGGATCAGCCTTTGTCACCGGGGAGCTGTTTTTT. As protein: CASSAGSAFVTGELFF.